Listed below are T cell receptor beta chains from one sample, sequenced in a study of naive and memory T cell subsets. One entry per CDR3 protein results from TCRdb running MiXCR on the UMI-ligation and nested PCR reads. The sample has around 31,000 distinct CDR3 sequences, about 10% seen once. Material for sequencing was effector memory CD4+ T cells from blood. These receptors originate from a human donor in good health. CDR3s include the opening cysteine and the closing phenylalanine or tryptophan. A D gene is named only where the DNA matches it firmly. Some rows mark clone size as missing; the rest say once, few, many or name a class of expanded clone.

TRBJ2-3 TRBV7-2 NA many TGTGCCAGCAGCTTAGCGTACAGCACAGATACGCAGTATTTT CASSLAYSTDTQYF
TRBJ2-5 TRBV18 NA many TGTGCCAGCTCACAGTTCAAACAAGAGACCCAGTACTTC CASSQFKQETQYF
TRBJ2-3 TRBV7-2 NA NA TGTGAAAGCAGCTTAGAGGGAGGATTTAAAAAAGATACGCAGTATTTT CESSLEGGFKKDTQYF
TRBJ1-5 TRBV12-3/TRBV12-4 NA NA TGTGCCAGCAGTTTGGTAGGGGGTAGCAATCAGCCCCAGCATTTT CASSLVGGSNQPQHF
TRBJ2-7 TRBV21-1 NA many TGTGCCAGCAGCAAGGGGGTTCAGGCCCACCGCGACGAGCAGTACTTC CASSKGVQAHRDEQYF
TRBJ2-3 TRBV7-2 NA few TGTGCCAGCAGCGGGGGTCTCACAGATACGCAGTATTTT CASSGGLTDTQYF
TRBJ2-7 TRBV18 NA few TGTGCCAGCTCACCATACAGGGGGCGAACTAGCGGGGAACGCTACGAGCAGTACTTC CASSPYRGRTSGERYEQYF
TRBJ2-5 TRBV3-1 TRBD2 NA TGTGCCAGCAGCCGGGAGGGGCGGTCGGAGACCCAGTACTTC CASSREGRSETQYF
TRBJ2-1 TRBV14 NA many TGTGCCAGCAGCCAAGAGGGAATACTCGGGACACTTTACTACAATGAGCAGTTCTTC CASSQEGILGTLYYNEQFF
TRBJ2-7 TRBV4-1 TRBD2 NA TGCGCCAGCAGCCAAGAGACAGCGGGGCCAACCTCCTACGAGCAGTACTTC CASSQETAGPTSYEQYF
TRBJ1-1 TRBV29-1 NA NA TGCAGCGTCCGTTTCGGGATGAACACTGAAGCTTTCTTT CSVRFGMNTEAFF
TRBJ1-2 TRBV7-9 NA NA TGTGCCAGCAGCTTAGGGGCAGCTCAGGGCTACACCTTC CASSLGAAQGYTF
TRBJ2-1 TRBV24-1 TRBD2 NA TGTGCCACCAGCCCCCGGCGGGGGGCTGCAAATGAGCAGTTCTTC CATSPRRGAANEQFF
TRBJ2-6 TRBV30 NA few TGTGCCTGGAGAATGACTTCCCTTAACCCCTCTGGGGCCAACGTCCTGACTTTC CAWRMTSLNPSGANVLTF
TRBJ1-1 TRBV7-2 NA few TGTGCCAGCAGGTTTACAGGGCTCGCTGAAGCTTTCTTT CASRFTGLAEAFF
TRBJ2-1 TRBV2 NA NA TGTGCCAGCAGAGGGAACTCCTTTGAGCAGTTCTTC CASRGNSFEQFF
TRBJ1-2 TRBV7-2 NA NA TGTGCCACCAGCTTAACGACGGATGGCTACACCTTC CATSLTTDGYTF
TRBJ2-2 TRBV27 TRBD2 many TGTGGCAGCAGATCGGGACTAGACACCGGGGAGCTGTTTTTT CGSRSGLDTGELFF
TRBJ2-3 TRBV5-8 TRBD2 NA TGTGCCAGCAGCCCGGGACTAGCGGGAAGAGATACGCAGTATTTT CASSPGLAGRDTQYF
TRBJ1-1 TRBV20-1 NA medium-sized TGCAGTGCTAGGGTGGGAGGGCAGGGAGGTAGAAGCACTGAAGCTTTCTTT CSARVGGQGGRSTEAFF
TRBJ2-3 TRBV18 NA few TGTGCCAGCTCACCACCGGGGACATCAGATACGCAGTATTTT CASSPPGTSDTQYF
TRBJ2-7 TRBV20-1 TRBD1 many TGCAGTGCTGCCGGACAGGGTGCCGAGCAGTACTTC CSAAGQGAEQYF
TRBJ1-2 TRBV3-1 TRBD1 NA TGTGCCAGCAGCCAAGTCAGGACAGGGGTTAATGGCTACACCTTC CASSQVRTGVNGYTF
TRBJ2-2 TRBV20-1 NA NA TGCAGTGCTAGAAACCCGGTCGCTACCGGGGAGCTGTTTTTT CSARNPVATGELFF
TRBJ2-4 TRBV6-5 TRBD1 NA TGTGCCAGCAGTTCCATCCGGGACAGGGCACCGTACTTC CASSSIRDRAPYF
TRBJ2-1 TRBV20-1 NA medium-sized TGCAGTGCTAGAGTAGGCCTTCGGGAATACAATGAGCAGTTCTTC CSARVGLREYNEQFF
TRBJ2-7 TRBV11-2 TRBD2 few TGTGCCAGCAGTGGGGGACTAGCGGGAGGGTTCGAGCAGTACTTC CASSGGLAGGFEQYF
TRBJ2-1 TRBV2 NA NA TGTGCCAGCAGTGAAGAAGGTATCGGCAGGCGATACAATGAGCAGTTCTTC CASSEEGIGRRYNEQFF
TRBJ2-7 TRBV7-2 TRBD2 many TGTGCCAGCAGCTTTGAGGCTAGCGGGGACGTCCGGCGGGACTTC CASSFEASGDVRRDF
TRBJ2-3 TRBV20-1 TRBD2 NA TGCAGTGCTAGCGGCCTAGCGGGAGGGGGTACGCAGTATTTT CSASGLAGGGTQYF